The sample holds many counts of the clone carrying this TCR beta chain. Its antigen remains unidentified. CDR1 is LGHNA and CDR2 is YNFKEQ in the germline V gene. The CDR3 sequence is 16 residues long. Trimming left V 0 bases short and J 4 bases short, with 13 bases between. These data are taken from a study of T cells after yellow fever vaccination. Points from the study as a whole: Clones from primary vaccination mostly reappeared after the booster (roughly 95% CD4, over 85% CD8).

TCRdb re-derived calls from the 5' RACE reads in MiXCR, one entry per CDR3 protein. The sample records about 29,000 distinct CDR3 sequences, about 5% being singletons. The chain combines TRBV4-2 with TRBJ2-1; possibly TRBD1 for D (6 bases). The material was CD8+ T cells sorted from PBMCs, obtained 10 days after the yellow fever booster vaccination. This TCR was sampled from a man younger than 45 who received the YFV17D yellow fever vaccine. The CDR3 spells CASSQDRTAEYNEQFF. The CDR3 DNA sequence: TGTGCCAGCAGCCAAGATAGGACAGCCGAGTACAATGAGCAGTTCTTC.